These 2 T cell receptor beta chains were all obtained from the same sample, sequenced in a study of blood T cell repertoires in COVID-19. The protocol was immunoSEQ multiplex PCR, while the TCRdb copy is restricted to in-frame clones and leaves out a portion. In the table there are roughly 150,000 clones, about 80% of which are singletons. The sample comprised peripheral blood. Receptors originate from a man in his sixties or seventies with active or convalescent COVID-19.

As to this clone: Other DNA sequences within the sample encode an identical CDR3. The chain joins TRBV7-9 to TRBJ1-5; a weak D match, TRBD1 (5 bases). Trimming pared 0 bases from V and 5 bases from J, leaving 8 bases between. The CDR3 is 14 residues long. Germline V gene sequence: CDR1 SEHNR, CDR2 FQNEAQ (reference sequence). The CDR3 is CASSLAGGDQPQHF. DNA for the CDR3: TGTGCCAGCAGCTTAGCTGGGGGGGATCAGCCCCAGCATTTT.

The chain employs TRBV5-1 and TRBJ1-1, with unresolved D. There are 18 residues in the CDR3. The germline V gene encodes CDR1 SGHRS and CDR2 YFSETQ. V lost 0 bases to trimming and J lost 5 bases, with 23 bases between them. For the CDR3, the DNA is TGCGCCAGCAGCTTGGAAGGATTTGCGCCGGAGTATGGGACTGAAGCTTTCTTT. Translated, it gives CASSLEGFAPEYGTEAFF.